This is a list of T cell receptor beta chains from one sample in a study of identical twins. One entry per CDR3 protein, called by TCRdb with MiXCR from the 5' RACE reads. The sample shows more than 1.5 million distinct CDR3 sequences, less than 35% of them seen only once. Sequencing was carried out using cord blood. These receptors all come from a newborn girl in good health. CDR3s leave out the opening cysteine and the closing phenylalanine or tryptophan. Expanded clones are given a class, and other clones once, few, many or no size at all.

cdr3_aa: ASSLVHRGYT
j_call: TRBJ1-2
clone_size: .
v_call: TRBV11-2

cdr3_aa: ASSLGGEAGRGAQY
j_call: TRBJ2-3
clone_size: .
v_call: TRBV28

cdr3_aa: SARLAGAIRDTQY
j_call: TRBJ2-3
clone_size: few
v_call: TRBV20-1

cdr3_aa: ASSQVLLAGGHNEQY
j_call: TRBJ2-5
clone_size: .
v_call: TRBV3-1

cdr3_aa: ASSLWTSGTTDTQY
j_call: TRBJ2-3
clone_size: few
v_call: TRBV7-2

cdr3_aa: ASKRGRGPSEKLF
j_call: TRBJ1-4
clone_size: .
v_call: TRBV12-3/TRBV12-4

cdr3_aa: ASSLLGQSIDGYT
j_call: TRBJ1-2
clone_size: .
v_call: TRBV5-1

cdr3_aa: ASSLHLNRDGVTEAF
j_call: TRBJ1-1
clone_size: few
v_call: TRBV7-9

cdr3_aa: ASSFNRQGETQY
j_call: TRBJ2-5
clone_size: few
v_call: TRBV7-2

cdr3_aa: ASSYSISYEQY
j_call: TRBJ2-7
clone_size: many
v_call: TRBV6-5

cdr3_aa: ASSPRGGTSGAYNEQF
j_call: TRBJ2-1
clone_size: few
v_call: TRBV11-2

cdr3_aa: ASSQLSGRGPYEQY
j_call: TRBJ2-7
clone_size: .
v_call: TRBV11-2

cdr3_aa: SAPTTQETQY
j_call: TRBJ2-5
clone_size: few
v_call: TRBV20-1

cdr3_aa: AISVGSPNTEAF
j_call: TRBJ1-1
clone_size: .
v_call: TRBV10-3

cdr3_aa: AIRPDRENTEAF
j_call: TRBJ1-1
clone_size: .
v_call: TRBV10-3

cdr3_aa: ASSEGGLNSYEQY
j_call: TRBJ2-7
clone_size: once
v_call: TRBV9

cdr3_aa: ASSLTGGAGNTIY
j_call: TRBJ1-3
clone_size: .
v_call: TRBV7-8

cdr3_aa: ASSPQMGSTGASVLT
j_call: TRBJ2-6
clone_size: few
v_call: TRBV4-1

cdr3_aa: ASQQGQAYGYT
j_call: TRBJ1-2
clone_size: .
v_call: TRBV2

cdr3_aa: ASSPELRPGYNEQF
j_call: TRBJ2-1
clone_size: few
v_call: TRBV18

cdr3_aa: SARDGTPSGANVLT
j_call: TRBJ2-6
clone_size: .
v_call: TRBV20-1

cdr3_aa: AISGDRVQPQH
j_call: TRBJ1-5
clone_size: few
v_call: TRBV10-3

cdr3_aa: ASSLPFRGDLTKQY
j_call: TRBJ2-7
clone_size: few
v_call: TRBV7-9

cdr3_aa: ATSNGGRYGYT
j_call: TRBJ1-2
clone_size: .
v_call: TRBV24-1

cdr3_aa: ATSSLTGVYNEQY
j_call: .
clone_size: few
v_call: TRBV15

cdr3_aa: ASTTFQLKDTQY
j_call: TRBJ2-3
clone_size: .
v_call: TRBV7-2

cdr3_aa: ASSLDSTSGGTDTQY
j_call: TRBJ2-3
clone_size: few
v_call: TRBV11-2

cdr3_aa: ASSVAGTSMDTQY
j_call: TRBJ2-3
clone_size: many
v_call: TRBV9

cdr3_aa: ASSPGQHEAF
j_call: TRBJ1-1
clone_size: few
v_call: TRBV12-3/TRBV12-4

cdr3_aa: ASSLSQSSYNEQY
j_call: .
clone_size: .
v_call: TRBV27

cdr3_aa: SARVGRYVDNEQF
j_call: TRBJ2-1
clone_size: few
v_call: TRBV20-1

cdr3_aa: ASSLRQTGHHYGYT
j_call: TRBJ1-2
clone_size: few
v_call: TRBV2

cdr3_aa: STRGGPYEQY
j_call: TRBJ2-7
clone_size: few
v_call: TRBV29-1

cdr3_aa: ATSTGGGNQPQH
j_call: TRBJ1-5
clone_size: few
v_call: TRBV28

cdr3_aa: ASSLAWGNQPQH
j_call: TRBJ1-5
clone_size: few
v_call: TRBV5-5

cdr3_aa: ASSPLGGATYNEQF
j_call: TRBJ2-1
clone_size: .
v_call: TRBV7-2

cdr3_aa: ASSLARGVDTEAF
j_call: TRBJ1-1
clone_size: few
v_call: TRBV11-1

cdr3_aa: SARVVQGTQY
j_call: TRBJ2-5
clone_size: .
v_call: TRBV20-1

cdr3_aa: ASGPSTGGNGYT
j_call: TRBJ1-2
clone_size: few
v_call: TRBV12-5

cdr3_aa: ASSENSELFSYEQY
j_call: TRBJ2-7
clone_size: few
v_call: TRBV6-1

cdr3_aa: ASSFRDRGQNEQF
j_call: TRBJ2-1
clone_size: few
v_call: TRBV11-2

cdr3_aa: ASSPRGLAGDSRGLYEQY
j_call: TRBJ2-7
clone_size: .
v_call: TRBV4-1

cdr3_aa: ASSLAGDWGYT
j_call: TRBJ1-2
clone_size: few
v_call: TRBV7-9

cdr3_aa: ASSVLPAAIETQY
j_call: TRBJ2-5
clone_size: few
v_call: TRBV2

cdr3_aa: ASRVSQVPNEQY
j_call: TRBJ2-7
clone_size: many
v_call: TRBV28

cdr3_aa: SAPGTGAEKLF
j_call: TRBJ1-4
clone_size: .
v_call: TRBV20-1

cdr3_aa: ASSLGGGVDEQY
j_call: .
clone_size: .
v_call: TRBV7-8

cdr3_aa: SARDYLAGEYEQF
j_call: TRBJ2-1
clone_size: few
v_call: TRBV20-1

cdr3_aa: ATSDLASGNRIGEQF
j_call: TRBJ2-1
clone_size: .
v_call: TRBV24-1

cdr3_aa: ASGKYNDEQY
j_call: TRBJ2-7
clone_size: few
v_call: TRBV25-1

cdr3_aa: ATSDFGAGYGYT
j_call: TRBJ1-2
clone_size: few
v_call: TRBV24-1

cdr3_aa: ASSPESTSHNSPLH
j_call: TRBJ1-6
clone_size: .
v_call: TRBV6-6

cdr3_aa: ASSRQDRSNEKLF
j_call: TRBJ1-4
clone_size: .
v_call: TRBV3-1

cdr3_aa: ASSQGLPGLGLQPQH
j_call: TRBJ1-5
clone_size: few
v_call: TRBV4-1

cdr3_aa: ASSLGRANEKLF
j_call: TRBJ1-4
clone_size: .
v_call: TRBV7-2